The TCR beta chain under discussion was sequenced for a study of OX40 agonist ivuxolimab in advanced cancers. About the study: Patients got intravenous ivuxolimab at 0.01 to 10 mg/kg every 2 weeks. At 65% to 85% male, the cohort had a mean age of approximately 60 years, ranging from 23 to 79.

As to this clone: What it binds is unknown.

Overall study findings and caveats: Some nonresponders additionally presented with little normalized T-cell clonal expansion.

The protocol was immunoSEQ multiplex PCR, while the TCRdb copy is restricted to in-frame clones and leaves out a portion. The table has 57,000 or so clones, 92% seen once; the top ten hold about 0.66%. The CDR3 is made up of 13 amino acids. Germline V gene sequence: CDR1 MDHEN, CDR2 SYDVKM. The V end was cut by 5 bases, the J end by 0 bases, with 7 bases between. The specimen comprised CD4+ or CD8+ T cells sorted from blood, sampled in a trial of the OX40 agonist ivuxolimab. The receptor comes from an adult with an advanced solid tumor such as melanoma, head and neck, liver or kidney cancer. The chain uses TRBV28 and TRBJ1-1, with D perhaps matching TRBD1 (6 bases). CDR3 DNA sequence: TGTGCCAGCAGTGACAGGATGAACACTGAAGCTTTCTTT. Translated: CASSDRMNTEAFF.